The 21 T cell receptor beta chains presented below share a single source sample, sequenced in a study of human T cells and chemical hapten exposure. TCRdb fed the RACE reads into MiXCR, producing one record per CDR3 protein. The table lists roughly 180,000 distinct CDR3 sequences, 20% to 25% of them singletons. The time point is: patch test 1, 2 weeks after DPC sensitization. Treatment reported: therapeutic diphenylcyclopropenone sensitization with weekly scalp DPC. The source was whole blood, collected in connection with sensitization to the hapten diphenylcyclopropenone (DPC). The receptors come from a woman between 50 and 59 years old with alopecia areata. Some clones in this sample may be carry-over from other donors' samples.

CDR3 region: CASSKTKTGSYQPQHF. The CDR3 DNA sequence: TGTGCCAGCAGTAAGACAAAGACAGGGAGTTATCAGCCCCAGCATTTT. The gene calls are TRBV12-3 or TRBV12-4 and TRBJ1-5; 7 nucleotides align to TRBD1. The CDR3 runs 16 residues. Trimming took 5 bases from V and 5 from J; bases not matched to a gene: 12.

The J gene is TRBJ1-1, the V gene TRBV18; D is unclear. The CDR3 runs 15 residues. Germline loops: CDR1 KGHSH, CDR2 LQKENI. V lost 0 bases and J lost 1, with 9 bases in between. CDR3 sequence (DNA): TGTGCCAGCTCACCACCCAACACAGCGAACACTGAAGCTTTCTTT. Residues: CASSPPNTANTEAFF.

The V gene is TRBV11-2, the J gene TRBJ1-1; no definite D call. The germline V and J ends were trimmed by 0 bases and 9 bases, with 17 bases remaining between them. The germline gives CDR1 SGHAT, CDR2 FQNNGV. There are 15 residues in the CDR3. CDR3 region: CASSLDPLMAQKAFF. The CDR3 DNA reads TGTGCCAGCAGCTTAGACCCCCTAATGGCTCAAAAAGCTTTCTTT.

This clonotype was seen a handful of times. The chain joins TRBV29-1 to TRBJ2-3; TRBD1 agrees at 9 bases. CDR1 is SQVTM, CDR2 ANQGSEA, per germline. The V gene end was trimmed by 4 bases and the J gene end by 3 bases; junction bases not matched to a gene: 5. The CDR3 runs to 14 residues. The DNA for the CDR3 is TGCAGCGTTGCCGGGACAGGGATAACAGATACGCAGTATTTT. Amino acids: CSVAGTGITDTQYF.

This clonotype came up a few times. This rearrangement joins TRBV7-9 to TRBJ2-7; D is uncertain. The CDR3 totals 12 residues. From germline, CDR1 is SEHNR and CDR2 FQNEAQ (reference sequence). Trimming removed 1 base at V and 7 bases at J, with 8 bases between. The DNA of the CDR3 is TGTGCCAGCAGCTTAGGTTTCGAGGAGCAGTACTTC. This codes for CASSLGFEEQYF. Full variable domain (missing parts from reference TRBV7-9 and TRBJ2-7): DTGVSQNPRHKITKRGQNVTFRCDPISEHNRLYWYRQTLGQGPEFLTYFQNEAQLEKSRLLSDRFSAERPKGSFSTLEIQRTEQGDSAMYLCASSLGFEEQYFGPGTRLTVT.

The rearrangement uses TRBV12-3 or TRBV12-4 and TRBJ2-5; D might be TRBD2 (7 bases). The length of the CDR3 is 15 residues. V lost 7 bases and J lost 5, with 20 bases in between. CDR3 coding DNA: TGTGCCAGCACCAAAGGCCGGGGGGCGGGGGAGACCCAGTACTTC. Protein: CASTKGRGAGETQYF.

This clonotype has just one count. Here the CDR3 reads CASSLGGSRYEQYF. DNA for the CDR3: TGTGCCAGCAGCTTAGGCGGGAGCAGATACGAGCAGTACTTC. This sequence joins TRBV7-2 and TRBJ2-7; 7 positions agree with TRBD2. The CDR3 covers 14 residues. Per the germline V gene, CDR1 is SGHTA and CDR2 is FQGNSA. Unmatched junction bases numbered 4, after V lost 1 base and J lost 4 bases.

This clonotype was counted at least ten times. The rearrangement uses TRBV7-3 and TRBJ2-5; D may correspond to TRBD1 or TRBD2 (5 bases each). This CDR3 spans 13 amino acids. Trimming pared 6 bases from V and 1 base from J, leaving 9 bases between. Germline V gene sequence: CDR1 SGHTA, CDR2 FQGTGA. In DNA, the CDR3 is TGTGCCAGCAGTTCCGGGGCCCAAGAGACCCAGTACTTC. It specifies CASSSGAQETQYF.

Details on this clonotype: A clone one base away is much larger, so this may be a read error. Since no conserved phenylalanine or tryptophan closes the CDR3, a read error is the likely cause. The chain combines TRBV5-1 with TRBJ1-2; D uncertain. V was shortened by 0 bases and J by 1 base, with 16 bases between the two germline ends. Germline V gives CDR1 SGHRS, CDR2 YFSETQ. The CDR3 sequence is 17 residues long. The CDR3 DNA is TGCGCCAGCAGCTTGGAGGCGTCCCGTTGGGGTAACTATGGCTACACCCTC. Translated, it gives CASSLEASRWGNYGYTL.

There are a few counts of this clonotype. CDR3 loop: CASSPDKNYGYTF. The CDR3 DNA reads TGTGCCAGCAGTCCGGACAAGAACTATGGCTACACCTTC. The chain is built from TRBV27 and TRBJ1-2, with D perhaps TRBD1 (5 bases). There are 13 residues in the CDR3. V lost 5 bases to trimming and J lost 2 bases, with 9 bases between them. Germline V lookup: CDR1 MNHEY, CDR2 SMNVEV (reference sequence).

This clonotype was counted a few times. The chain couples TRBV7-9 to TRBJ2-1, with D perhaps matching TRBD2 (5 bases). Germline assignment: CDR1 SEHNR and CDR2 FQNEAQ (reference sequence). V lost 5 bases and J lost 7, with 18 bases in between. This CDR3 has 15 residues. The CDR3 sequence: CASSPLVGTGNEQFF. The CDR3 DNA follows: TGTGCCAGCAGCCCCCTAGTGGGAACGGGGAATGAGCAGTTCTTC.

The gene calls are TRBV11-2 and TRBJ2-7; D is perhaps TRBD2 (5 bases). CDR3 length: 14 residues. Deletions cut 3 bases from V and 5 bases from J, with 14 bases between. Germline CDR1 and CDR2: SGHAT and FQNNGV. For the CDR3, the DNA is TGTGCCAGCAGCTTTGGGTTGATCGGGGACGAGCAGTACTTC. Amino acids: CASSFGLIGDEQYF.

This clonotype has more than one count but fewer than ten. V usage is TRBV20-1 and J usage is TRBJ2-1; TRBD2 matches 10 bases. CDR1 DFQATT and CDR2 SNEGSKA come from the germline V gene (reference sequence). V shed 5 bases, J shed 1 base, and the junction held 5 bases outside the gene matches. This CDR3 is 15 amino acids long. CDR3 nucleotides: TGCAGTGCTCTAAAGCGGGAGGGGTCCTACAATGAGCAGTTCTTC. It translates to CSALKREGSYNEQFF.

This clonotype was picked up a small number of times. The CDR3 reads CASTFEETQYF. CDR3 bases: TGTGCCAGCACCTTCGAAGAGACCCAGTACTTC. The chain couples TRBV7-9 to TRBJ2-5; D unclear. CDR1 and CDR2 (germline): SEHNR, FQNEAQ (reference sequence). The CDR3 length is 11 residues. V lost 7 bases, J lost 3 bases, and 6 bases lay in between.

This clonotype appeared a few times. The chain recombines TRBV20-1 with TRBJ2-1; 9 bases align to TRBD2. V was pared by 6 bases and J by 7 bases, with 10 bases of the junction left unmatched. The germline gives CDR1 DFQATT, CDR2 SNEGSKA (reference sequence). The CDR3 is 14 amino acids. For the CDR3, the DNA is TGCAGTGCAGTTAGCGGGAGAAGGATGAATGAGCAGTTCTTC. It translates to CSAVSGRRMNEQFF.

The chain has TRBV29-1 and TRBJ2-1; a weak D match, TRBD2 (5 bases). The CDR3 totals 14 residues. Germline V lookup: CDR1 SQVTM, CDR2 ANQGSEA. Trimming took off 5 bases at V and 6 bases at J, with 17 bases between the two ends. The CDR3 protein is CSVRDRGWVNEQFF. DNA of the CDR3: TGCAGCGTTCGAGACCGGGGTTGGGTCAATGAGCAGTTCTTC.

This clonotype showed up many times. J is TRBJ2-2 and V is TRBV7-8; D unresolved. CDR3 length equals 15 residues. Germline V gene sequence: CDR1 SGHVS, CDR2 FQNEAQ. The V and J ends lost 3 bases and 3 bases respectively, with 11 bases between them. CDR3 DNA sequence: TGTGCCAGCAGCTTTCCCACTAAGGACACCGGGGAGCTGTTTTTT. It yields the protein CASSFPTKDTGELFF. Looking up the rest from reference TRBV7-8 and TRBJ2-2 gives the full variable domain: GAGVSQSPRYKVAKRGQDVALRCDPISGHVSLFWYQQALGQGPEFLTYFQNEAQLDKSGLPSDRFFAERPEGSVSTLKIQRTQQEDSAVYLCASSFPTKDTGELFFGEGSRLTVL.

This clonotype occurred a few times. The chain uses TRBV7-9 and TRBJ1-1; 8 bases match TRBD1. Looked up from germline, CDR1 is SEHNR and CDR2 is FQNEAQ (reference sequence). The CDR3 is 13 residues long. The V and J ends lost 8 bases and 6 bases, in that order; junction bases with no gene match: 8. The CDR3 loop is CASLDRADPEAFF. CDR3 DNA: TGTGCCAGCCTGGACAGGGCTGACCCTGAAGCTTTCTTT.

The chain uses TRBV29-1 and TRBJ1-5; D unclear. Trimming took off 4 bases at V and 7 bases at J, with 11 bases between the two ends. Germline CDR1 reads SQVTM; CDR2 reads ANQGSEA. The CDR3 is 12 residues long. The DNA for the CDR3 is TGCAGCGTTGGAGGGATCCAACAGCCCCAGCATTTT. Translating it yields CSVGGIQQPQHF.

Only a few counts were recorded for this clonotype. The chain uses TRBV29-1 and TRBJ2-5; 9 nucleotides agree with TRBD2. V was pared by 8 bases and J by 5 bases, with 12 bases of the junction left unmatched. Per germline, CDR1 SQVTM and CDR2 ANQGSEA. CDR3 length: 14 amino acids. The CDR3 DNA sequence: TGCAGCTGTCCGGCGGGAGGGCGGCGGGAGACCCAGTACTTC. The encoded protein is CSCPAGGRRETQYF.

This clonotype has only a few counts. The V and J genes are TRBV4-2 and TRBJ2-7; 9 bases fit TRBD2. This CDR3 region has 14 residues. J gave up 7 bases and V 4 bases, and 8 bases lay outside the gene matches. Germline values: CDR1 LGHNA, CDR2 YNFKEQ. The CDR3 protein is CASSPNLAGSEQYF. The CDR3 DNA follows: TGTGCCAGCAGCCCCAATCTAGCGGGAAGTGAGCAGTACTTC.